The 32 T cell receptor beta chains reported below all come from one sample, sequenced in a study of cytomegalovirus exposure and HLA in healthy donors. The PCR used 60 Vbeta and 13 Jbeta primers. The data were produced by immunoSEQ multiplex PCR, yet TCRdb's version contains in-frame clones alone and is incomplete. The repertoire has 87,000 or so clones, 64% of them found once; the top ten carry under 4%. Sequencing was performed on PBMCs. The source is a man aged 60 to 69 in good health and CMV-seronegative.

CDR3 sequence (DNA): TGTGCCAGTAGTATAAGATCTAGCGGGGGCACCGGGGAGCTGTTTTTT. It translates to CASSIRSSGGTGELFF. The V and J genes are TRBV19 and TRBJ2-2; 10 bases are a match to TRBD2. The CDR3 has 16 residues. V lost 2 bases and J lost 4; bases outside the gene matches: 4. The germline V gene encodes CDR1 LNHDA and CDR2 SQIVND (reference sequence).

The gene calls are TRBV5-1 and TRBJ1-1; D gene uncertain. CDR3 size: 15 residues. V shed 0 bases and J shed 4 bases, with 13 bases lying between them. CDR1 SGHRS and CDR2 YFSETQ come from the germline V gene. CDR3 residues: CASSLVAGSATEAFF. Here the CDR3 DNA reads TGCGCCAGCAGCTTGGTTGCCGGTAGTGCCACTGAAGCTTTCTTT. The variable domain in full, completed from reference TRBV5-1 and TRBJ1-1, reads KAGVTQTPRYLIKTRGQQVTLSCSPISGHRSVSWYQQTPGQGLQFLFEYFSETQRNKGNFPGRFSGRQFSNSRSEMNVSTLELGDSALYLCASSLVAGSATEAFFGQGTRLTVV.

This clone occurred a few times. The chain recombines TRBV28 with TRBJ1-1; D remains ambiguous. V dropped 5 bases and J dropped 1 base, with 11 bases sitting between them. The CDR3 runs 14 residues. Germline CDR1 reads MDHEN; CDR2 reads SYDVKM. The CDR3 sequence is CASSERLPNTEAFF. The CDR3 region has the DNA TGTGCCAGCAGTGAGAGGTTACCGAACACTGAAGCTTTCTTT. The full variable domain, rest sourced from reference TRBV28 and TRBJ1-1, is DVKVTQSSRYLVKRTGEKVFLECVQDMDHENMFWYRQDPGLGLRLIYFSYDVKMKEKGDIPEGYSVSREKKERFSLILESASTNQTSMYLCASSERLPNTEAFFGQGTRLTVV.

The chain has TRBV2 and TRBJ1-5, with 7 bases lining up with TRBD1. Trimming at V came to 4 bases and at J to 3 bases, leaving 6 bases not matched to a gene. This CDR3 has 15 amino acids. Germline V gene sequence: CDR1 SNHLY, CDR2 FYNNEI. This chain's CDR3 is CASSGGQANNQPQHF. The CDR3 region has the DNA TGTGCCAGCAGTGGAGGACAGGCGAACAATCAGCCCCAGCATTTT.

This sequence joins TRBV9 and TRBJ2-3, with D possibly matching TRBD2 (5 bases). Trimming left V 4 bases short and J 2 bases short, with 17 bases between. CDR1 and CDR2 (germline): SGDLS, YYNGEE. The CDR3 spans 16 residues. The DNA for the CDR3 is TGTGCCAGCAGCCTAGCAGAGGGAAGGATCACAGATACGCAGTATTTT. Protein: CASSLAEGRITDTQYF. Together with reference TRBV9 and TRBJ2-3, the CDR3 gives the full variable domain: DSGVTQTPKHLITATGQRVTLRCSPRSGDLSVYWYQQSLDQGLQFLIQYYNGEERAKGNILERFSAQQFPDLHSELNLSSLELGDSALYFCASSLAEGRITDTQYFGPGTRLTVL.

With regard to this clone: Other nucleotide sequences in the sample specify the same CDR3. The chain uses TRBV7-6 and TRBJ1-6; TRBD1 matches 7 bases. Germline V gene data show CDR1 as SGHVS and CDR2 as FNYEAQ. V was pared by 3 bases and J by 13 bases, with 9 bases of the junction left unmatched. This CDR3 is built from 14 residues. Here the CDR3 reads CASSFIQGSSPLHF. The DNA for the CDR3 is TGTGCCAGCAGCTTTATACAGGGGAGTTCGCCCCTCCACTTT. The entire variable domain, with the rest obtained from reference TRBV7-6 and TRBJ1-6, is as follows: GAGVSQSPRYKVTKRGQDVALRCDPISGHVSLYWYRQALGQGPEFLTYFNYEAQQDKSGLPNDRFSAERPEGSISTLTIQRTEQRDSAMYRCASSFIQGSSPLHFGNGTRLTVT.

This clone was seen only once. The CDR3 loop reads CASRRTGSPGEQYF. The CDR3, as DNA: TGCGCCAGCAGGAGGACAGGGAGCCCCGGGGAGCAGTACTTC. The chain is built from TRBV5-1 and TRBJ2-7; the match to TRBD1 covers 8 bases. V lost 5 bases, J lost 7 bases, and 11 bases stayed unmatched. CDR3 length: 14 amino acids. Germline CDR1 reads SGHRS; CDR2 reads YFSETQ.

This clone was seen a few times. The V and J genes are TRBV6-6 and TRBJ1-3; no firm D call. CDR3 length: 16 amino acids. Trimming shortened V by 8 bases and J by 0 bases, and 17 bases separated the two germline ends. The germline CDR1 and CDR2 sequences are MNHNY and SVGAGI (reference sequence). For the CDR3, the DNA is TGTGCCAGCCGAAGCGGGCGGCAGAGCTCTGGAAACACCATATATTTT. The encoded protein is CASRSGRQSSGNTIYF.

This clone was counted a few times. The chain is built from TRBV5-6 and TRBJ2-1, with D tentatively TRBD2 (5 bases). From germline, CDR1 is SGHDT and CDR2 YYEEEE. This CDR3 spans 15 amino acids. Trimming removed 6 bases at V and 0 bases at J, with 13 bases between. The CDR3 here is CASTRRSGSYNEQFF. The CDR3 DNA sequence: TGTGCCAGCACCAGACGGAGCGGCTCCTACAATGAGCAGTTCTTC.

This chain connects TRBV30 to TRBJ1-5, with a weak D call TRBD1 (5 bases). This CDR3 has 13 amino acids. Trimming took off 5 bases at V and 5 bases at J, with 13 bases between the two ends. Germline assignment: CDR1 GTSNPN and CDR2 SVGIG (reference sequence). CDR3 protein: CAWGGRADQPQHF. Written as DNA, the CDR3 is TGTGCCTGGGGGGGGAGAGCCGATCAGCCCCAGCATTTT.

The J gene is TRBJ2-1, the V gene TRBV11-3; 15 bases align to TRBD2. Germline lookup yields CDR1 SGHNT and CDR2 YENEEA. V lost 5 bases to trimming and J lost 9 bases; unmatched junction nucleotides: 5. This CDR3 contains 15 residues. The CDR3 nucleotides read TGTGCCAGCAGCCTCGGACTAGCGGGGGGGCCTGAGCAGTTCTTC. It is translated as CASSLGLAGGPEQFF.

The V call is TRBV9, the J call TRBJ2-5; 9 bases line up with TRBD2. The J call may be in error: the DNA end matches TRBJ2-7 better. The CDR3 loop spans 15 amino acids. The germline gives CDR1 SGDLS, CDR2 YYNGEE. In DNA, the CDR3 is TGTGCCAGCAGCGCCGGGACTAGCACTACCTACGAGCAGTACTTC. It specifies CASSAGTSTTYEQYF.

V gene TRBV28 combines with J gene TRBJ1-6, with 8 bases identical to TRBD1. V was pared by 5 bases and J by 10 bases, with 10 bases of the junction left unmatched. This CDR3 spans 15 amino acids. From germline, CDR1 is MDHEN and CDR2 SYDVKM. The CDR3 loop is CASSTRTGRVSPLHF. CDR3 DNA sequence: TGTGCCAGCAGTACTCGGACAGGGAGGGTATCACCCCTCCACTTT.

The sample holds one count of this clone. The chain is built from TRBV2 and TRBJ2-3, with 7 bases matching TRBD2. Germline CDR1 and CDR2: SNHLY and FYNNEI. The CDR3 is 13 residues long. Trimming removed 6 bases from V and 1 base from J; junction bases left unmatched: 1. The CDR3 coding sequence is TGTGCCAGCAGAAGCGGGGGCACAGATACGCAGTATTTT. This codes for CASRSGGTDTQYF.

This chain connects TRBV7-3 to TRBJ2-3, with 9 bases identical to TRBD2. The CDR3 spans 15 residues. Trimming removed 4 bases from V and 5 bases from J; junction bases left unmatched: 7. The germline V gene has CDR1 SGHTA and CDR2 FQGTGA. The CDR3 DNA reads as TGTGCCAGCAGCTATCAGCGGGGGGCTGGAGATACGCAGTATTTT. Its translation is CASSYQRGAGDTQYF.

With respect to this clone: This sample includes further DNA sequences coding for the same CDR3. This chain links TRBV30 with TRBJ2-3; possibly TRBD2 for D (6 bases). The CDR3 totals 14 residues. The germline V gene has CDR1 GTSNPN and CDR2 SVGIG (reference sequence). V was trimmed by 1 base and J by 1 base, leaving 9 bases between them. Here the CDR3 reads CAWSGLARTDTQYF. The CDR3 bases are TGTGCCTGGAGTGGCCTAGCGCGCACAGATACGCAGTATTTT.

The rearrangement links TRBV6-4 to TRBJ1-6; TRBD1 matches at 8 bases. This CDR3 comprises 13 residues. V shed 6 bases, J shed 12 bases, and the junction held 7 bases outside the gene matches. Germline CDR1 reads MRHNA; CDR2 reads SNTAGT. The DNA of the CDR3 is TGTGCCAGCAGGGGGACAGGTCGGGGACCCCTCCACTTT. Translation gives CASRGTGRGPLHF.

This clone was seen a single time. The chain links TRBV5-1 to TRBJ1-5, with D possibly being TRBD1 (6 bases). Per germline, CDR1 SGHRS and CDR2 YFSETQ. Deletions cut 4 bases from V and 6 bases from J, with 23 bases between. CDR3 length equals 17 residues. This CDR3 reads CASSPGEGHKIGQPQHF. CDR3 coding DNA: TGCGCCAGCAGCCCCGGGGAGGGACATAAGATCGGTCAGCCCCAGCATTTT.

The chain employs TRBV5-1 and TRBJ1-5, with D possibly TRBD1 on 5 matching bases. Trimming shortened V by 4 bases and J by 3 bases, and 8 bases separated the two germline ends. The germline V gene encodes CDR1 SGHRS and CDR2 YFSETQ. The length of the CDR3 is 13 residues. The CDR3 DNA follows: TGCGCCAGCAGCCTGACAGACAATCAGCCCCAGCATTTT. It encodes CASSLTDNQPQHF.

This clone came up a few times. The J gene is TRBJ2-1, the V gene TRBV9, with 8 bases that match TRBD1. V lost 0 bases to trimming and J lost 6 bases; unmatched junction nucleotides: 5. The germline gives CDR1 SGDLS, CDR2 YYNGEE. This CDR3 is built from 15 residues. This CDR3 is CASSVGQGKFNEQFF. The CDR3 coding sequence is TGTGCCAGCAGCGTAGGACAGGGGAAGTTCAATGAGCAGTTCTTC.

This chain joins TRBV28 and TRBJ2-3; TRBD1 might be the D (5 bases). The germline CDR1 and CDR2 sequences are MDHEN and SYDVKM. V was cut by 3 bases and J by 0 bases, with 16 bases left in between. This CDR3 spans 17 amino acids. CDR3 sequence (DNA): TGTGCCAGCAGTTTCCCTCTAACAGGAACTAGCACAGATACGCAGTATTTT. It encodes CASSFPLTGTSTDTQYF.

This chain joins TRBV9 and TRBJ2-3; 8 bases map to TRBD1. The CDR3 has 15 amino acids. V was pared by 3 bases and J by 4 bases, with 7 bases of the junction left unmatched. Germline V gene lookup returns CDR1 SGDLS and CDR2 YYNGEE. CDR3 DNA sequence: TGTGCCAGCAGCGCCCGGACAGGGCTGGCAGATACGCAGTATTTT. Its translation: CASSARTGLADTQYF.

This chain uses TRBV5-1 with TRBJ2-6; D perhaps matches TRBD1 (6 bases). The germline CDR1 and CDR2 sequences are SGHRS and YFSETQ. With 4 bases removed from V and 0 bases from J, the gap between germline ends came to 17 bases. The CDR3 spans 18 residues. The CDR3 spells CASSPTDRALSGANVLTF. In DNA form, the CDR3 reads TGCGCCAGCAGCCCCACGGACAGAGCACTCTCTGGGGCCAACGTCCTGACTTTC.

The chain joins TRBV4-1 to TRBJ1-1; the match to TRBD1 covers 8 bases. The V and J ends lost 0 bases and 7 bases, in that order; junction bases with no gene match: 19. Per the germline V gene, CDR1 is MGHRA and CDR2 is YSYEKL. The CDR3 is made up of 19 amino acids. DNA for the CDR3: TGCGCCAGCAGCCAAGATGGGGGGTTCGGACAGGGATCTAAGAATGAAGCTTTCTTT. As protein: CASSQDGGFGQGSKNEAFF.

The chain joins TRBV27 to TRBJ1-2; a possible D gene is TRBD1 (6 bases). Between the trimmed V and J ends, which lost 5 bases and 5 bases, there was a span of 21 bases. The germline CDR1 and CDR2 sequences are MNHEY and SMNVEV (reference sequence). This CDR3 comprises 16 residues. The CDR3 is CASSLDHRQVAYGYTF. Written as DNA, the CDR3 is TGTGCCAGCAGTCTAGACCACCGACAGGTGGCATATGGCTACACCTTC.

The chain combines TRBV19 with TRBJ1-5; D is ambiguous. With 6 bases removed from V and 2 bases from J, the gap between germline ends came to 14 bases. The germline CDR1 and CDR2 sequences are LNHDA and SQIVND (reference sequence). The CDR3 is made up of 15 amino acids. This chain's CDR3 is CASSRADMGNQPQHF. The CDR3, as DNA: TGTGCCAGTAGCCGCGCCGACATGGGCAATCAGCCCCAGCATTTT.

V and J are TRBV28 and TRBJ2-5, with D hard to call. V lost 3 bases and J 0 bases, leaving 11 bases between the germline ends. This CDR3 region has 15 residues. Germline CDR1 reads MDHEN; CDR2 reads SYDVKM. This CDR3 is CASSFTARHQETQYF. CDR3 bases: TGTGCCAGCAGTTTCACTGCCAGGCACCAAGAGACCCAGTACTTC. The full variable domain, in which reference TRBV28 and TRBJ2-5 provide the parts outside the CDR3, is DVKVTQSSRYLVKRTGEKVFLECVQDMDHENMFWYRQDPGLGLRLIYFSYDVKMKEKGDIPEGYSVSREKKERFSLILESASTNQTSMYLCASSFTARHQETQYFGPGTRLLVL.

The V call is TRBV28, the J call TRBJ1-6, with D perhaps TRBD1 (6 bases). Between the trimmed V and J ends, which lost 4 bases and 7 bases, there was a span of 17 bases. CDR3 length equals 16 residues. Germline CDR1 and CDR2: MDHEN and SYDVKM. CDR3 amino acids: CASSSGLTGPNSPLHF. The CDR3 coding sequence is TGTGCCAGCAGTTCAGGGCTGACAGGTCCCAATTCACCCCTCCACTTT.

This chain links TRBV7-2 with TRBJ2-1, with D maybe TRBD2 (5 bases). Deletions cut 0 bases from V and 3 bases from J, with 9 bases between. CDR1 and CDR2 from the germline V gene are SGHTA and FQGNSA. This CDR3 has 15 amino acids. The CDR3 spells CASSLASGDYNEQFF. In DNA form, the CDR3 reads TGTGCCAGCAGCTTAGCCAGCGGAGACTACAATGAGCAGTTCTTC.

The chain employs TRBV11-2 and TRBJ2-5, with D perhaps matching TRBD1 (5 bases). Germline CDR1 and CDR2: SGHAT and FQNNGV. V lost 2 bases, J lost 5 bases, and 12 bases lay in between. The CDR3 has 14 residues. The CDR3 DNA reads TGTGCCAGCAGCTTACAGGGCAGGGATGAGACCCAGTACTTC. This translates into CASSLQGRDETQYF. Looking up the rest from reference TRBV11-2 and TRBJ2-5 gives the full variable domain: EAGVAQSPRYKIIEKRQSVAFWCNPISGHATLYWYQQILGQGPKLLIQFQNNGVVDDSQLPKDRFSAERLKGVDSTLKIQPAKLEDSAVYLCASSLQGRDETQYFGPGTRLLVL.

The V gene is TRBV7-2, the J gene TRBJ1-4; no clear D gene. V shed 5 bases and J shed 12 bases, with 13 bases lying between them. The CDR3 has 12 amino acids. CDR1 is SGHTA and CDR2 is FQGNSA in the germline V gene. CDR3 residues: CASSPTLRELFF. CDR3 nucleotide sequence: TGTGCCAGCAGCCCCACTCTCCGTGAACTGTTTTTT.

This clone was counted between two and nine times. The chain has TRBV6-4 and TRBJ2-1, with 8 bases fitting TRBD2. This CDR3 is 15 amino acids long. After removal of 5 bases from V and 4 bases from J, the junction contained 7 bases not matched to a gene. From germline, CDR1 is MRHNA and CDR2 SNTAGT. The CDR3 region is CASSTEAGEYNEQFF. The DNA of the CDR3 is TGTGCCAGCAGTACAGAAGCGGGGGAGTACAATGAGCAGTTCTTC.